This is a list of T cell receptor beta chains from one sample in a study of blood T cell repertoires in COVID-19. The data were produced by immunoSEQ multiplex PCR, yet TCRdb's version contains in-frame clones alone and is incomplete. The sample lists 100,000 to 150,000 clones; around 89% were seen once. The sample consisted of peripheral blood. These receptors were collected from a man aged 45-65 years with acute or convalescent COVID-19. CDR3s include the opening cysteine and the closing phenylalanine or tryptophan.

V,J,CDR3
TRBV4-1,TRBJ1-1,CASSQVFPQRTEAFF
TRBV5-1,TRBJ2-7,CASSLTASSGYEQYF
TRBV18,TRBJ1-2,CASSPLGTENGYTF
TRBV6-5,TRBJ2-2,CASSYRRNGIGELFF
TRBV5-1,TRBJ1-1,CASSSRQGMNTEAFF
TRBV28,TRBJ1-2,CASSLGDSRGYGYTF
TRBV2,TRBJ2-7,CASSEQGDPYEQYF
TRBV28,TRBJ2-1,CALGDRGRYNEQFF
TRBV18,TRBJ1-1,CASSPARGADTEAFF
TRBV2,TRBJ2-7,CASSDMTTAYEQYF
TRBV28,TRBJ2-5,CASSSPGQGGTQYF
TRBV19,TRBJ2-1,CASTPRTGSYNEQFF
TRBV27,TRBJ2-7,CASSLYRGPWEQYF
TRBV7-9,TRBJ1-2,CASSLAATNYGYTF
TRBV5-1,TRBJ2-2,CASSDGTGGTGELFF
TRBV29-1,TRBJ1-1,CSVVKYLVNTEAFF
TRBV2,TRBJ2-3,CASSPRTGGIDTQYF